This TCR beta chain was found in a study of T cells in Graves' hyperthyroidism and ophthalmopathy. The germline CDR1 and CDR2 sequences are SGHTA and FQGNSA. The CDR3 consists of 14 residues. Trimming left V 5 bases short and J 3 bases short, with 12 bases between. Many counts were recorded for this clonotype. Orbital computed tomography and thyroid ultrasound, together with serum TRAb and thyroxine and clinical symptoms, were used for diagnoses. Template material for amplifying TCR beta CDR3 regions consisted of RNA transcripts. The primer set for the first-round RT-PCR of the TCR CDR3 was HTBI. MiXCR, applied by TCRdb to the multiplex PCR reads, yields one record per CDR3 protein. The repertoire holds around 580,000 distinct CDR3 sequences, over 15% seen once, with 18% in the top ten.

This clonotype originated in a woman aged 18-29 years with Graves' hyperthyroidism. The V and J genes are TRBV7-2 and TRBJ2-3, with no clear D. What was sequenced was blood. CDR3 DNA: TGTGCCAGCAGCCGCGACGGTCAAACAGATACGCAGTATTTT. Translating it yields CASSRDGQTDTQYF.